This passage covers 10 T cell receptor beta chains from one sample sequenced in a study of CD8+CD57+ T cells in acquired aplastic anemia. Genomic DNA templated the TCR beta VDJ and CDR3 profiling. In TCRdb, the reads were re-called with MiXCR into one record per CDR3 protein. Seen here are approximately 260,000 distinct CDR3 sequences, 82% observed once, and the top ten hold approximately 42%. Selection for sequencing was limited to patients who had shown CD8+CD57+ cell expansion by flow cytometry. Material for sequencing was sorted CD4+, CD8+, or CD8+CD57+ T cells (not recorded which) from PBMCs. The receptors shown here come from a human donor with aplastic anemia.

The CDR3 DNA reads as TGTGCCAGCAGCTTTGGTAGCGTCCATGAGCAGTTCTTC. The encoded protein is CASSFGSVHEQFF. The chain employs TRBV5-4 and TRBJ2-1; possibly TRBD2 for D (5 bases). V dropped 2 bases and J dropped 8 bases, with 11 bases sitting between them. Germline CDR1 and CDR2: SGHNT and YYREEE (reference sequence). The CDR3 sequence is 13 residues long. Together with reference TRBV5-4 and TRBJ2-1, the CDR3 gives the full variable domain: ETGVTQSPTHLIKTRGQQVTLRCSSQSGHNTVSWYQQALGQGPQFIFQYYREEENGRGNFPPRFSGLQFPNYSSELNVNALELDDSALYLCASSFGSVHEQFFGPGTRLTVL.

About this clonotype: One end of the junction is discordant with germline, which a read error may explain. V gene TRBV7-2 combines with J gene TRBJ2-7, with D uncertain. The CDR3 covers 14 residues. Germline assignment: CDR1 SGHTA and CDR2 FQGNSA. CDR3: CASSLSRGAYKQYF. DNA of the CDR3: TGTGCCAGCAGCTTATCACGAGGTGCATATAAGCAGTATTTC.

This chain connects TRBV20-1 to TRBJ1-2; TRBD1 is a possible D gene (6 bases). CDR1 is DFQATT, CDR2 SNEGSKA, per germline (reference sequence). The CDR3 consists of 12 residues. V lost 3 bases, J lost 8 bases, and 13 bases lay in between. In DNA, the CDR3 is TGCAGTGCTAGTCGGGGGGCGGAAGGCTACACCTTC. Translation: CSASRGAEGYTF.

This clonotype appeared a few times. This chain uses TRBV10-2 with TRBJ2-7, with 7 nucleotides matching TRBD2. J gave up 4 bases and V 6 bases, and 6 bases lay outside the gene matches. The CDR3 loop spans 13 amino acids. The V gene's germline CDR1 is WSHSY and CDR2 SAAADI. The chain's CDR3 is CASSQSGVYEQYV. CDR3 nucleotide sequence: TGCGCCAGCAGCCAAAGCGGGGTGTACGAGCAGTACGTC.

Of note for this clonotype: One end of the junction varies from germline; a read error may be responsible. The rearrangement joins TRBV5-1 to TRBJ2-3, with 8 bases lining up with TRBD2. The germline V gene encodes CDR1 SGHRS and CDR2 YFSETQ. The CDR3 runs 14 residues. The CDR3 protein is CASSLAGWGHTQYF. The CDR3 DNA reads as TGTGCCAGCAGCTTAGCGGGATGGGGCCATACGCAGTATTTT.

The rearrangement links TRBV7-9 to TRBJ2-2, with 7 bases fitting TRBD2. Germline V gives CDR1 SEHNR, CDR2 FQNEAQ (reference sequence). CDR3 size: 15 residues. V lost 1 base and J lost 4; bases outside the gene matches: 3. CDR3 DNA sequence: TGTGCCAGCAGCTTAGGGGGAGGGCGCACCGGGGAGCTGTTTTTT. Protein product: CASSLGGGRTGELFF.

The chain employs TRBV24-1 and TRBJ2-1; D is unresolved. The CDR3 contains 15 residues. V dropped 6 bases and J dropped 12 bases, with 23 bases sitting between them. CDR1 is KGHDR and CDR2 is SFDVKD in the germline V gene. The CDR3, as DNA: TGTGCCACCAGTACAGATTCTCCCCCCGCAGGTCGGCAGTTCTTC. Amino acids: CATSTDSPPAGRQFF.

In its sample, this clonotype was seen a few times. J is TRBJ1-2 and V is TRBV5-8, with D perhaps matching TRBD1 (6 bases). Looked up from germline, CDR1 is SGHTS and CDR2 is YDEGEE. The CDR3 runs to 15 residues. Trimming took 1 base from V and 3 from J, leaving 13 bases between them. The chain's CDR3 is CASSLTTGADYGYTF. Here the CDR3 DNA reads TGTGCCAGCAGCTTGACGACAGGCGCCGACTATGGCTACACCTTC.

The chain employs TRBV5-4 and TRBJ2-7; D ambiguous. The V gene lost 9 bases and the J gene lost 6 bases, with 28 bases spanning the gap. The CDR3 is 16 amino acids. CDR1 is SGHNT and CDR2 is YYREEE in the germline V gene (reference sequence). CDR3: CATRHTGQANLAEQYV. The CDR3 DNA sequence: TGTGCCACCAGACACACTGGCCAGGCGAACCTGGCCGAGCAGTACGTC.

This clonotype has a single count. V gene TRBV25-1 combines with J gene TRBJ2-7; TRBD1 aligns across 8 bases. Trimming removed 3 bases from V and 2 bases from J; junction bases left unmatched: 6. The CDR3 totals 15 residues. CDR1 is MGHDK and CDR2 is SYGVNS in the germline V gene. CDR3 DNA sequence: TGTGCCAGCAGTGACCCCCAGGGGGCCACCTACGAGCAGTACTTC. The encoded protein is CASSDPQGATYEQYF.